This entry features one TCR beta chain sequence. Trimming took off 1 base at V and 7 bases at J, with 13 bases between the two ends. Germline V gene sequence: CDR1 MGHRA, CDR2 YSYEKL. The CDR3 runs 15 residues. The record originates from a study of blood T cell repertoires in COVID-19. Study-wide context: Samples of COVID-19 (acute and convalescent) were obtained from the United States, Italy and Spain. Sources were T cells, B-cell-depleted T cells, or PBMCs; the material itself was cDNA or gDNA.

Per the study methods: Using reference gene primer amplification, nucleated cell counts were estimated. Profiled with immunoSEQ multiplex PCR; TCRdb holds only in-frame clones, not every one. Clone size and V and J calls were adopted from that table, with D and trimming inferred from the DNA. The data hold 130,000 or so clones, with nearly 70% observed a single time. The chain combines TRBV4-1 with TRBJ1-4, with D possibly being TRBD1 (5 bases). Sequenced sample: peripheral blood. The source is a woman in her 70s with acute or convalescent COVID-19. CDR3 nucleotides: TGCGCCAGCAGCCAAGTTGCAGGGTTAGGTGAAAAACTGTTTTTT. This codes for CASSQVAGLGEKLFF.